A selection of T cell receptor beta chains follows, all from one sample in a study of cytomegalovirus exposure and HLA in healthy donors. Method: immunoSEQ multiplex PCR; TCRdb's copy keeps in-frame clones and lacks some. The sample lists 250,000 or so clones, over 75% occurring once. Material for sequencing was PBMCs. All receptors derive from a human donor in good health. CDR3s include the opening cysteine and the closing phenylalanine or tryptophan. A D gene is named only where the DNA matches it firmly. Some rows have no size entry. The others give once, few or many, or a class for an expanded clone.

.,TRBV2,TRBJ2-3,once,TGTGCCAGCAGTGAGGAGCAGGGACTTCTGGCAGATACGCAGTATTTT,CASSEEQGLLADTQYF
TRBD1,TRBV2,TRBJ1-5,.,TGTGCCAGCAGTGAGGGACAGCTTAGCAATCAGCCCCAGCATTTT,CASSEGQLSNQPQHF
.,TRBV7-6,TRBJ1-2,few,TGTGCCAGCAGTTTAGGGATTGGGGGCCCCGAGGTTGGCTACACCTTC,CASSLGIGGPEVGYTF
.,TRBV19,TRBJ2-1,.,TGTGCCATAGGGAGGACCCGGAACGAGCAGTTCTTC,CAIGRTRNEQFF
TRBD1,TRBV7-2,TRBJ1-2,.,TGTGCCAGCAGCTCCGGGACAGGGGGTCGTAACTATGGCTACACCTTC,CASSSGTGGRNYGYTF
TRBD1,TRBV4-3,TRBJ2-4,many,TGCGCCAGCAGCCAAGAGGTGACAGGGGGCGTCATTCAGTACTTC,CASSQEVTGGVIQYF
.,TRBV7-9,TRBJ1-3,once,TGTGCCAGCAGCCCCGGCGGCTCTGGAAACACCATATATTTT,CASSPGGSGNTIYF
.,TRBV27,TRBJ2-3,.,TGTGCCAGCAGTTTTTGGTCAGGAGATACGCAGTATTTT,CASSFWSGDTQYF
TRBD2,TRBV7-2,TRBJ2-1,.,TGTGCCAGCAGCTTAGATCTCGGGAGGGCGTATGAGCAGTTCTTC,CASSLDLGRAYEQFF
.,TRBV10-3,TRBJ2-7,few,TGTGCCATTACGCACGACTCGACCTACGAGCAGTACTTC,CAITHDSTYEQYF
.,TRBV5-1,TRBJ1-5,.,TGCGCCAGCAGGCCAGGGATCCGTAGCAATCAGCCCCAGCATTTT,CASRPGIRSNQPQHF
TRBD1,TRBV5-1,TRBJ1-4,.,TGCGCCAGCAGCTTGGGACAGGGAGGTGAAAAACTGTTTTTT,CASSLGQGGEKLFF
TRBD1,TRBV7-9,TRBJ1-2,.,TGTGCCAGCAGCCCAGGGGCCCTGGGACAGGGTAACTATGGCTACACCTTC,CASSPGALGQGNYGYTF
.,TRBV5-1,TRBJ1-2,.,TGCGCCAGCAGCCCCGGGTCGACTGGTGGCTACACCTTC,CASSPGSTGGYTF
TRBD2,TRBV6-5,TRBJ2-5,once,TGTGCCAGCAGTTACTCAACGACTAGCGGAGAGACCCAGTACTTC,CASSYSTTSGETQYF
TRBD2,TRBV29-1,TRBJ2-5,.,TGCAGCGTTGCTAGCGGGGGGGAGACCCAGTACTTC,CSVASGGETQYF
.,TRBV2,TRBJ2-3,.,TGTGCCAGCAGTGAAGTCGGGATGCAGTATTTT,CASSEVGMQYF
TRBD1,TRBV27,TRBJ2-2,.,TGTGCCAGCAGTTTAAGGTACAGGGGTATGAACACCGGGGAGCTGTTTTTT,CASSLRYRGMNTGELFF
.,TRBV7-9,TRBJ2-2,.,TGTGCCAGCAGCTTAGGACAGGAAGGCACCGGGGAGCTGTTTTTT,CASSLGQEGTGELFF
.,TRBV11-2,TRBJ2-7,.,TGTGCCAGCAGCCCGGGGGGCGGCTCCTCCTACGAGCAGTACTTC,CASSPGGGSSYEQYF
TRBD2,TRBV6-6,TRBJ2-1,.,TGTGCCAGCACCAACCAGGGCGGGAGGGCCTACAATGAGCAGTTCTTC,CASTNQGGRAYNEQFF
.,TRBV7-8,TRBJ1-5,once,TGTGCCAGCAGCTTAGCCTTACAGTATAGCAATCAGCCCCAGCATTTT,CASSLALQYSNQPQHF